This TCR beta chain is from a study of OX40 agonist ivuxolimab in advanced cancers. The overall study: Of mixed ages from 23 to 79 and averaging about 60 years, the group was roughly 85% male.

From germline, CDR1 is LNHDA and CDR2 SQIVND (reference sequence). V was trimmed by 5 bases and J by 0 bases, leaving 17 bases between them. The CDR3 length is 16 residues. About this clone itself: Its target is unknown.

General observations from the study: Some patients without response likewise showed low normalized clonal expansion. Those patients achieving a partial response at 0.1-3.0 mg/kg showed among the lowest clonal expansion.

Libraries were prepared by immunoSEQ multiplex PCR; TCRdb keeps only in-frame clonotypes and omits some of them. The sample lists about 59,000 clones, 84% occurring once. This TCR came from an adult with an advanced solid tumor such as melanoma, head and neck, liver or kidney cancer. This chain links TRBV19 with TRBJ2-7; D may be TRBD1 (5 bases). The input for sequencing was CD4+ or CD8+ T cells sorted from blood, taken in a trial of the OX40 agonist ivuxolimab. Written as DNA, the CDR3 is TGTGCCAGTAGTCCTAAAAAGGGGTCGAGCTCCTACGAGCAGTACTTC. This encodes CASSPKKGSSSYEQYF.